This T cell receptor (beta chain) was captured by sequencing in a study of T-cell memory formation after mild COVID-19. TCRdb ran MiXCR on the 5' RACE reads and lists one entry per CDR3 protein. The profile shows tens of thousands of distinct CDR3 sequences, 16% of them singletons. In germline, CDR1 is MNHEY, CDR2 SVGEGT. This CDR3 is built from 15 residues. J gave up 4 bases and V 2 bases, and 3 bases lay outside the gene matches. This TCR was sampled from an adult woman who had mild COVID-19 (a few samples of this study predate the infection). Cell type and time point are not known. The sequenced sample was PBMCs or a T cell subset sorted from them (not recorded which). The chain joins TRBV6-2 or TRBV6-3 to TRBJ2-3; 10 bases agree with TRBD2. The CDR3 region is CASSYGAGGADTQYF. The CDR3 DNA is TGTGCCAGCAGTTACGGAGCGGGAGGGGCAGATACGCAGTATTTT.